One sample yielded the 20 T cell receptor beta chains listed below, sequenced in a study of glioma-infiltrating T cells. The iRepertoire nested amplicon-rescue multiplex PCR amplified TCR alpha and beta CDR3s from RNA. TCRdb independently ran MiXCR on the multiplex PCR reads; one entry per CDR3 protein. The data contain roughly 100,000 distinct CDR3 sequences, around 29% of them singletons. Sequenced sample: glioma tissue, nonneoplastic brain tissue, or PBMCs (not recorded which). The receptors originated from a human donor with low-grade glioma or glioblastoma, undergoing nonglioma brain surgery, or in good health (not recorded which).

This clonotype was seen repeatedly, ten times or more. The genes are TRBV7-4 and TRBJ2-7; D not certain. The CDR3 has 16 amino acids. Trimming took 0 bases from V and 0 from J, leaving 12 bases between them. Per the germline V gene, CDR1 is SGHVT and CDR2 is SQSDAQ. CDR3 in amino acids: CASSLAVGGNSYEQYF. CDR3 DNA: TGTGCCAGCAGCTTAGCTGTCGGCGGAAACTCCTACGAGCAGTACTTC.

The rearrangement joins TRBV4-3 to TRBJ2-7; 11 nucleotides agree with TRBD2. Germline CDR1 and CDR2: LGHNA and YSLEER. V shed 1 base, J shed 2 bases, and the junction held 4 bases outside the gene matches. CDR3 length: 16 residues. DNA of the CDR3: TGCGCCAGCAGCCAAGGCCTTAGCGGGGGGGCCTACGAGCAGTACTTC. Its protein product is CASSQGLSGGAYEQYF.

Details on this clonotype: At one end, the junction sequence differs from germline, possibly due to a read error. The chain uses TRBV2 and TRBJ1-5; D is unclear. This CDR3 is 16 amino acids long. Germline CDR1 reads SNHLY; CDR2 reads FYNNEI. For the CDR3, the DNA is TGTGCCAGAAGTGAAGCGCAAGGACTAAACAATCAGCCCCGGCATTTT. Encoded protein: CARSEAQGLNNQPRHF.

The chain uses TRBV6-1 and TRBJ2-2; TRBD1 aligns across 9 bases. Looked up from germline, CDR1 is MNHNS and CDR2 is SASEGT. The CDR3 consists of 18 residues. After removal of 7 bases from V and 5 bases from J, the junction contained 17 bases not matched to a gene. CDR3 loop: CASIAMPDRGFLTGELFF. CDR3 bases: TGTGCCAGCATAGCCATGCCGGACAGGGGATTTTTAACCGGGGAGCTGTTTTTT.

This clonotype was recorded at least ten times. This chain uses TRBV2 with TRBJ2-5, with D possibly matching TRBD2 (7 bases). Between the trimmed V and J ends, which lost 7 bases and 5 bases, there was a span of 17 bases. The CDR3 sequence is 14 residues long. Germline CDR1 SNHLY, CDR2 FYNNEI. The CDR3 DNA sequence: TGTGCCAGCACCGATGGCGGGGGCTTGGAGACCCAGTACTTC. Protein sequence: CASTDGGGLETQYF.

CDR3 DNA: TGTGCCACCAGTGATGGGGCGGTGGGCTACACCTTC. Translation gives CATSDGAVGYTF. This sequence joins TRBV24-1 and TRBJ1-2; a possible D gene is TRBD1 (5 bases). The germline gives CDR1 KGHDR, CDR2 SFDVKD. Trimming pared 3 bases from V and 8 bases from J, leaving 9 bases between. The CDR3 has 12 residues.

V usage is TRBV7-2 and J usage is TRBJ1-5; D is uncertain. The CDR3 loop spans 15 amino acids. Trimming left V 1 base short and J 5 bases short, with 12 bases between. The germline CDR1 and CDR2 sequences are SGHTA and FQGNSA. The CDR3: CASSLVVNSYQPQHF. For the CDR3, the DNA is TGTGCCAGCAGCTTAGTAGTGAATTCCTATCAGCCCCAGCATTTT.

This clonotype came up many times. CDR3 sequence (DNA): TGTGCCAGCAGCCAAGATCCTCAGGGCGCTAGCACAGATACGCAGTATTTT. Encoded protein: CASSQDPQGASTDTQYF. The rearrangement uses TRBV4-2 and TRBJ2-3; perhaps TRBD1 as D (5 bases). The length of the CDR3 is 17 residues. The V end lost 0 bases, the J end lost 0 bases, and 13 bases lay between the germline ends. Per the germline V gene, CDR1 is LGHNA and CDR2 is YNFKEQ.

V is TRBV7-3 and J is TRBJ2-1; perhaps TRBD2 as D (6 bases). Between the trimmed V and J ends, which lost 4 bases and 5 bases, there was a span of 15 bases. This CDR3 contains 15 residues. In germline, CDR1 is SGHTA, CDR2 FQGTGA. The CDR3 DNA follows: TGTGCCAGCAGCTCTGTCCTGGGGGGAAACAATGAGCAGTTCTTC. The encoded protein is CASSSVLGGNNEQFF.

This chain joins TRBV20-1 and TRBJ1-1; no firm D call. CDR1 is DFQATT and CDR2 is SNEGSKA in the germline V gene (reference sequence). This CDR3 is 13 amino acids long. Between the trimmed V and J ends, which lost 2 bases and 1 base, there was a span of 8 bases. CDR3 in DNA: TGCAGTGCTAGAAAACCAGGGAACACTGAAGCTTTCTTT. Residues: CSARKPGNTEAFF.

About this clonotype itself: Compared with germline, one end of the junction differs, possibly owing to a read error. The J gene is TRBJ2-1, the V gene TRBV7-7; tentative D call: TRBD2 (6 bases). The CDR3 contains 15 residues. Germline V gives CDR1 SSHAT, CDR2 FNYEAQ (reference sequence). The CDR3 reads CASSLGGLGNNGQFF. The CDR3 nucleotides are TGTGCTAGCAGCTTAGGAGGGCTTGGGAACAATGGGCAGTTCTTC.

This clonotype occurred many times. The V gene is TRBV7-9, the J gene TRBJ2-7; no reliable D call. The CDR3 length is 12 residues. Germline CDR1 is SEHNR and CDR2 is FQNEAQ (reference sequence). The V end was cut by 4 bases, the J end by 1 base, with 5 bases between. This chain's CDR3 is CASSSRSYEQYF. The DNA for the CDR3 is TGTGCCAGCAGCTCGCGGTCCTACGAGCAGTACTTC.

A remark on this clonotype: With a much larger clone just one base away, this may be a read error. The rearrangement links TRBV12-3 or TRBV12-4 to TRBJ2-3; 8 positions agree with TRBD1. The CDR3 length is 15 residues. Trimming at V came to 8 bases and at J to 6 bases, leaving 13 bases not matched to a gene. The chain's CDR3 is CASGPWTGRTDTQYF. The CDR3 DNA follows: TGTGCCAGCGGCCCTTGGACAGGGAGAACGGATACGCAGTATTTT.

A remark on this clonotype: This could be a read error, since a much larger clone is one nucleotide away. V gene TRBV7-2 combines with J gene TRBJ2-5; no definite D call. Germline assignment: CDR1 SGHTA and CDR2 FQGNSA. The CDR3 consists of 15 residues. The CDR3, as DNA: TGTGCCAGCAGCACCTCGGTCGGGCAAGGAGAGACCCAGCACTTC. Residues: CASSTSVGQGETQHF. The whole variable domain, filled in from reference TRBV7-2 and TRBJ2-5, reads GAGVSQSPSNKVTEKGKDVELRCDPISGHTALYWYRQSLGQGLEFLIYFQGNSAPDKSGLPSDRFSAERTGGSVSTLTIQRTQQEDSAVYLCASSTSVGQGETQHFGPGTRLLVL.

Comments on this clonotype: This may stem from a read error, because a much larger clone lies one nucleotide away. V usage is TRBV29-1 and J usage is TRBJ2-1, with 7 nucleotides matching TRBD1. V was pared by 0 bases and J by 7 bases, with 6 bases of the junction left unmatched. The germline V gene has CDR1 SQVTM and CDR2 ANQGSEA. The CDR3 totals 14 residues. CDR3 bases: TGCAGCGTTGAAGACGGGCAGGGGGAGAATGAGCAGTTCTTC. This gives the protein CSVEDGQGENEQFF.

The sample holds many counts of this clonotype. The gene calls are TRBV12-3 or TRBV12-4 and TRBJ1-1; 9 positions agree with TRBD1. This CDR3 has 15 amino acids. The ends lost 3 bases at V and 1 base at J; junction bases unmatched: 3. CDR3 coding DNA: TGTGCCAGCAGTTTCAGGGGACAGGGGAACACTGAAGCTTTCTTT. Translating gives CASSFRGQGNTEAFF.

The chain has TRBV14 and TRBJ1-2, with 10 bases fitting TRBD1. The V gene end was trimmed by 2 bases and the J gene end by 8 bases; junction bases not matched to a gene: 8. CDR1 is SGHDN, CDR2 FVKESK, per germline. CDR3 length: 15 amino acids. CDR3 in DNA: TGTGCCAGCAGCCAATTTCTCGGGACAGGGGAGGGCTACACCTTC. Its protein is CASSQFLGTGEGYTF.

This clonotype was seen repeatedly, ten times or more. The chain joins TRBV15 to TRBJ1-3, with a possible D match to TRBD1 (5 bases). This CDR3 has 16 amino acids. Deletions cut 0 bases from V and 5 bases from J, with 14 bases between. Germline V lookup: CDR1 LNHNV, CDR2 YYDKDF (reference sequence). CDR3 amino acids: CATSRDLGTGRNTIYF. CDR3 nucleotides: TGTGCCACCAGCAGAGATCTGGGGACCGGAAGAAACACCATATATTTT.

This clonotype has ten or more counts. The J gene is TRBJ2-1, the V gene TRBV7-2; D ambiguous. The CDR3 length is 15 residues. The germline V gene encodes CDR1 SGHTA and CDR2 FQGNSA. The V end lost 2 bases, the J end lost 1 base, and 9 bases lay between the germline ends. CDR3 protein: CASSLTTRSYNEQFF. The CDR3 coding sequence is TGTGCCAGCAGCTTAACAACGAGATCCTACAATGAGCAGTTCTTC.

This clonotype was seen a few times. The chain joins TRBV6-1 to TRBJ1-2, with 9 nucleotides matching TRBD1. With 5 bases clipped from V and 6 bases from J, the junction kept 16 bases outside the gene matches. The V gene's germline CDR1 is MNHNS and CDR2 SASEGT. The CDR3 spans 17 residues. CDR3 region: CASSYALNTGTGNGYTF. The DNA for the CDR3 is TGTGCCAGCAGTTACGCCCTTAACACCGGGACAGGGAATGGCTACACCTTC.